One and the same sample provided the 29 T cell receptor beta chains below, sequenced in a study of CD8+CD57+ T cells in acquired aplastic anemia. According to the study, genomic DNA was the template for TCR beta VDJ and CDR3 profiling. TCRdb re-called the reads with MiXCR, one entry per CDR3 protein. Of some 220,000 distinct CDR3 sequences listed, approximately 35% were seen once; the top ten hold 1% to 1.3%. Sequences were obtained from sorted CD4+, CD8+, or CD8+CD57+ T cells (not recorded which) from PBMCs. The receptors derive from a human donor in good health, serving as a control.

This clonotype was counted many times. The chain is built from TRBV19 and TRBJ2-5; D unresolved. Trimming cost V 3 bases and J 2 bases, with 13 bases left between them. This CDR3 is 15 amino acids long. Germline V gene data show CDR1 as LNHDA and CDR2 as SQIVND (reference sequence). The chain's CDR3 is CASSIQSAMQETQYF. The CDR3 DNA reads as TGTGCCAGTAGTATTCAGTCCGCCATGCAAGAGACCCAGTACTTC.

There are many counts of this clonotype. V and J are TRBV20-1 and TRBJ2-7, with D possibly TRBD1 on 6 matching bases. The CDR3 totals 12 residues. CDR1 is DFQATT and CDR2 is SNEGSKA in the germline V gene (reference sequence). V dropped 3 bases and J dropped 13 bases, with 19 bases sitting between them. The CDR3 reads CSAREQPGVVYF. The CDR3 nucleotides are TGCAGTGCTAGGGAACAACCAGGGGTGGTTTACTTC.

This chain links TRBV5-1 with TRBJ1-1; no definite D call. The germline gives CDR1 SGHRS, CDR2 YFSETQ. V was cut by 0 bases and J by 9 bases, with 21 bases left in between. The CDR3 is 16 residues long. The CDR3 bases are TGCGCCAGCAGCTTGGCAGCCACGGCGGCCGGGGTTAAAGCTTTCTTT. This translates into CASSLAATAAGVKAFF.

The chain is built from TRBV7-9 and TRBJ1-6; possible D gene TRBD1, 5 bases. V lost 4 bases and J 17 bases, leaving 18 bases between the germline ends. Per the germline V gene, CDR1 is SEHNR and CDR2 is FQNEAQ (reference sequence). The CDR3 is 13 amino acids. The CDR3 DNA reads TGTGCCAGCAGCTCGGGACTAGCGTTCGTCATCCACTTT. Its protein product is CASSSGLAFVIHF.

This clonotype showed up just once. The chain links TRBV24-1 to TRBJ2-5; D might be TRBD1 (6 bases). Germline V gene lookup returns CDR1 KGHDR and CDR2 SFDVKD. This CDR3 has 15 amino acids. V was pared by 1 base and J by 2 bases, with 10 bases between. CDR3 bases: TGTGCCACCAGTGATTTTGATAGGGGGCAAGAGACCCAGTACTTC. Translation gives CATSDFDRGQETQYF.

Only a few counts were recorded for this clonotype. Just one base apart from a much larger clone, this may be a read error. This chain uses TRBV2 with TRBJ2-1, with TRBD2 matching 7 bases. The CDR3 sequence is 15 residues long. The V gene's germline CDR1 is SNHLY and CDR2 FYNNEI. The J segment lost 6 bases and the V segment lost 6 bases, leaving 11 bases of the junction unmatched. The CDR3 DNA sequence: TGTGCCAGCAGCGATATTCTAGCGGAAGTCAATGAGCAGTTCTTC. Protein: CASSDILAEVNEQFF.

The chain has TRBV27 and TRBJ2-3, with TRBD2 matching over 9 bases. CDR1 is MNHEY and CDR2 is SMNVEV in the germline V gene (reference sequence). CDR3 length equals 15 residues. V lost 2 bases to trimming and J lost 2 bases; unmatched junction nucleotides: 2. The CDR3 DNA is TGTGCCAGCAGTTTAACTAGCGGGCCCACAGATACGCAGTATTTT. This gives the protein CASSLTSGPTDTQYF.

This clonotype was seen many times. The chain joins TRBV12-3 or TRBV12-4 to TRBJ1-6; 7 nucleotides align to TRBD1. V trimming: 6 bases; J trimming: 5 bases; junction bases outside the gene matches: 10. The CDR3 extends over 16 amino acids. The CDR3 protein is CASRGGAGQNNSPLHF. Here the CDR3 DNA reads TGTGCCAGCAGGGGGGGGGCGGGACAGAATAATTCACCCCTCCACTTT.

Note on this clonotype: At one of its ends the junction is not consistent with the germline gene, which may arise from a read error. This chain connects TRBV2 to TRBJ2-1; weak D call: TRBD2 (5 bases). Looked up from germline, CDR1 is SNHLY and CDR2 is FYNNEI. This CDR3 comprises 13 residues. The CDR3 bases are TGTGCCGGCAGTGGAGGCGGGTACAATGAGCAGTTCTTC. It encodes CAGSGGGYNEQFF.

The chain carries TRBV4-1 and TRBJ1-6; D remains ambiguous. The CDR3 has 15 residues. Trimming shortened V by 1 base and J by 8 bases, and 12 bases separated the two germline ends. CDR1 and CDR2 from the germline V gene are MGHRA and YSYEKL. The CDR3 loop is CASSQGFFGDSPLHF. In DNA, the CDR3 is TGCGCCAGCAGCCAAGGCTTTTTTGGGGATTCACCCCTCCACTTT.

This clonotype was seen ten or more times. CDR3 amino acids: CSARSSGGDGANVLTF. The CDR3 DNA sequence: TGCAGTGCTAGGAGTTCAGGGGGCGATGGGGCCAACGTCCTGACTTTC. V gene TRBV20-1 combines with J gene TRBJ2-6, with TRBD1 identical over 8 bases. Germline CDR1 DFQATT, CDR2 SNEGSKA (reference sequence). This CDR3 comprises 16 residues. With 3 bases clipped from V and 3 bases from J, the junction kept 7 bases outside the gene matches.

The chain employs TRBV29-1 and TRBJ2-5; 7 bases are a match to TRBD2. J gave up 2 bases and V 5 bases, and 14 bases lay outside the gene matches. This CDR3 spans 16 amino acids. CDR1 and CDR2 from the germline V gene are SQVTM and ANQGSEA. CDR3 in amino acids: CSVPERGPAGQETQYF. As DNA, the CDR3 is TGCAGCGTTCCGGAGCGGGGCCCCGCCGGTCAAGAGACCCAGTACTTC.

This clonotype occurred a few times. A much more abundant neighbour one base away suggests this may be a read error. V and J are TRBV29-1 and TRBJ2-5, with unresolved D. The V gene's germline CDR1 is SQVTM and CDR2 ANQGSEA. The CDR3 has 14 amino acids. The CDR3 protein is CSVEGIDSRETQHF. The DNA for the CDR3 is TGCAGCGTTGAGGGCATTGATTCTCGAGAGACCCAGCACTTC.

The rearrangement joins TRBV15 to TRBJ2-7; 7 bases map to TRBD1. After removal of 3 bases from V and 2 bases from J, the junction contained 10 bases not matched to a gene. Germline CDR1 reads LNHNV; CDR2 reads YYDKDF (reference sequence). The length of the CDR3 is 16 residues. The CDR3 nucleotides are TGTGCCACCAGCAGTGGGGTCAGGCAGGGGGCCTACGAGCAGTACTTC. Translating it yields CATSSGVRQGAYEQYF.

The chain has TRBV18 and TRBJ2-3; tentative D call: TRBD1 (6 bases). Per the germline V gene, CDR1 is KGHSH and CDR2 is LQKENI. The CDR3 has 16 residues. Trimming cost V 2 bases and J 0 bases, with 12 bases left between them. The CDR3 bases are TGTGCCAGCTCACCATTTGGGGGCCATAGCACAGATACGCAGTATTTT. Translating gives CASSPFGGHSTDTQYF.

The chain combines TRBV24-1 with TRBJ2-1; D possibly corresponds to TRBD1 (7 bases). The CDR3 has 16 amino acids. Germline V gene sequence: CDR1 KGHDR, CDR2 SFDVKD. The V and J ends lost 1 base and 6 bases respectively, with 15 bases between them. The CDR3 here is CATSDFGGGVPNEQFF. The CDR3 coding sequence is TGTGCCACCAGTGATTTTGGAGGGGGCGTTCCCAATGAGCAGTTCTTC.

This clonotype appeared a single time. V usage is TRBV7-9 and J usage is TRBJ1-2; no reliable D call. This CDR3 is 13 amino acids long. Trimming took 7 bases from V and 4 from J, leaving 13 bases between them. Germline V gene data show CDR1 as SEHNR and CDR2 as FQNEAQ (reference sequence). The CDR3 sequence: CASKPRGIYGYTF. The CDR3 bases are TGTGCCAGCAAACCGCGAGGGATCTATGGCTACACCTTC. Drawing the rest from reference TRBV7-9 and TRBJ1-2, the complete variable domain is DTGVSQNPRHKITKRGQNVTFRCDPISEHNRLYWYRQTLGQGPEFLTYFQNEAQLEKSRLLSDRFSAERPKGSFSTLEIQRTEQGDSAMYLCASKPRGIYGYTFGSGTRLTVV.

In its sample, this clonotype was seen once. The chain has TRBV9 and TRBJ2-3, with 8 bases identical to TRBD1. Germline CDR1 is SGDLS and CDR2 is YYNGEE. Trimming cost V 3 bases and J 3 bases; bases outside gene matches: 3. This CDR3 has 14 residues. CDR3 bases: TGTGCCAGCAGCGACTACAGGGGGACAGATACGCAGTATTTT. This translates into CASSDYRGTDTQYF.

The chain links TRBV28 to TRBJ1-6; D remains unclear. Trimming took 7 bases from V and 8 from J, leaving 18 bases between them. Germline V lookup: CDR1 MDHEN, CDR2 SYDVKM. This CDR3 contains 15 residues. The CDR3 sequence is CASNPRGSVYSPLHF. In nucleotides, the CDR3 is TGTGCCAGCAATCCCCGCGGGTCGGTATATTCACCCCTCCACTTT.

This clonotype was detected many times. The chain employs TRBV29-1 and TRBJ1-4; 9 positions match TRBD1. J gave up 6 bases and V 3 bases, and 2 bases lay outside the gene matches. Germline CDR1 SQVTM, CDR2 ANQGSEA. The CDR3 covers 13 residues. CDR3 nucleotides: TGCAGCGTTGATACAGGGGGCGATGAAAAACTGTTTTTT. It yields the protein CSVDTGGDEKLFF.

Note on this clonotype: This may be a read error, as it is one base from a much larger clone. V usage is TRBV5-1 and J usage is TRBJ2-7; a weak D match, TRBD1 (6 bases). CDR1 and CDR2 (germline): SGHRS, YFSETQ. This CDR3 has 15 amino acids. This chain's CDR3 is CANSLLGDKDYEQYF. The CDR3 DNA reads as TGCGCCAACAGCTTGCTAGGGGACAAAGACTACGAGCAGTACTTC.

In this sample, this clonotype turned up many times. The chain uses TRBV7-3 and TRBJ2-5; either TRBD1 or TRBD2 may supply D (5 bases each). The CDR3 loop spans 17 amino acids. Germline CDR1 is SGHTA and CDR2 is FQGTGA. The V and J ends lost 5 bases and 5 bases respectively, with 24 bases between them. The CDR3 loop is CASSNAGVVGRTETQYF. CDR3 nucleotides: TGTGCCAGCAGCAATGCCGGGGTTGTGGGGCGGACGGAGACCCAGTACTTC. The variable domain in full, completed from reference TRBV7-3 and TRBJ2-5, reads GAGVSQTPSNKVTEKGKYVELRCDPISGHTALYWYRQSLGQGPEFLIYFQGTGAADDSGLPNDRFFAVRPEGSVSTLKIQRTERGDSAVYLCASSNAGVVGRTETQYFGPGTRLLVL.

There are a few counts of this clonotype. The junction departs from germline at one end; a sequencing error may be responsible. The chain combines TRBV25-1 with TRBJ2-7; TRBD1 agrees at 8 bases. CDR3 size: 15 residues. Germline V gene data show CDR1 as MGHDK and CDR2 as SYGVNS. CDR3 sequence reads: CASSDPGQGSYGQYF. DNA for the CDR3: TGTGCCAGCAGTGACCCAGGACAGGGTTCTTACGGGCAGTACTTC.

This clonotype was seen a few times. The chain recombines TRBV3-1 with TRBJ1-2, with TRBD1 matching over 11 bases. The CDR3 sequence is 15 residues long. Germline V lookup: CDR1 LGHDT, CDR2 YNNKEL (reference sequence). Trimming took 4 bases from V and 3 from J; bases not matched to a gene: 4. The CDR3 sequence: CASSRRGQGDYGYTF. The CDR3 DNA reads as TGTGCCAGCAGCCGCCGGGGACAGGGGGACTATGGCTACACCTTC. Full variable domain (missing parts from reference TRBV3-1 and TRBJ1-2): DTAVSQTPKYLVTQMGNDKSIKCEQNLGHDTMYWYKQDSKKFLKIMFSYNNKELIINETVPNRFSPKSPDKAHLNLHINSLELGDSAVYFCASSRRGQGDYGYTFGSGTRLTVV.

The rearrangement uses TRBV11-2 and TRBJ2-7; possible D gene TRBD1, 5 bases. The CDR3 is 15 amino acids. Trimming pared 5 bases from V and 4 bases from J, leaving 18 bases between. CDR1 SGHAT and CDR2 FQNNGV come from the germline V gene. CDR3 bases: TGTGCCAGCAGCCTCGGTCTGACAGAGGAGTACGAGCAGTACTTC. Its protein product is CASSLGLTEEYEQYF.

This rearrangement joins TRBV20-1 to TRBJ2-7; D is unclear. Between the trimmed V and J ends, which lost 6 bases and 5 bases, there was a span of 14 bases. Germline V lookup: CDR1 DFQATT, CDR2 SNEGSKA (reference sequence). This CDR3 is 12 amino acids long. The DNA of the CDR3 is TGCAGTGCCTCTCGGCAGTCCGACGAGCAGTACTTC. It is translated as CSASRQSDEQYF.

This clonotype was detected a few times. This chain uses TRBV2 with TRBJ2-7, with unresolved D. V gave up 4 bases and J gave up 5 bases, with 12 bases separating them. CDR3 length: 13 residues. Germline V CDR1 and CDR2: SNHLY, FYNNEI. Here the CDR3 reads CASSGHRTDEQYF. In DNA, the CDR3 is TGTGCCAGCAGTGGTCACCGTACGGACGAGCAGTACTTC. Using reference TRBV2 and TRBJ2-7 for the parts outside the CDR3, the full variable domain is EPEVTQTPSHQVTQMGQEVILRCVPISNHLYFYWYRQILGQKVEFLVSFYNNEISEKSEIFDDQFSVERPDGSNFTLKIRSTKLEDSAMYFCASSGHRTDEQYFGPGTRLTVT.

Here the CDR3 reads CASTGDTWGEKLFF. Written as DNA, the CDR3 is TGTGCCAGCACAGGGGACACGTGGGGCGAAAAACTGTTTTTT. The J gene is TRBJ1-4, the V gene TRBV25-1, with D tentatively TRBD1 (6 bases). There are 14 residues in the CDR3. Trimming stripped 7 bases from V and 8 bases from J, with 17 bases between. Germline loops: CDR1 MGHDK, CDR2 SYGVNS.

In this sample, this clonotype turned up once. A much larger clone lies one base from this, so it may be a read error. The V gene is TRBV6-6, the J gene TRBJ2-5; a weak D match, TRBD1 (5 bases). With 10 bases removed from V and 13 bases from J, the gap between germline ends came to 19 bases. Looked up from germline, CDR1 is MNHNY and CDR2 is SVGAGI (reference sequence). The CDR3 has 11 residues. The CDR3: CATLMVGQRYF. The CDR3 nucleotides are TGTGCCACCCTCATGGTGGGGCAGAGGTACTTC.